This T cell receptor beta chain was documented in a study of memory CD4+ T cells and cytomegalovirus serostatus. Across the whole study: This sample comes from healthy Belgian adults, 8 to 10 CMV seropositive, approximately 25 seronegative.

Profiled with immunoSEQ multiplex PCR; TCRdb holds only in-frame clones, not every one. The data contain 40,000 to 55,000 clones, 82% of them seen just once; the ten biggest clones take up around 0.6%. In this sample, this clone turned up once. The CDR3 contains 21 residues. Germline CDR1 and CDR2: MNHEY and SMNVEV (reference sequence). Unmatched junction bases numbered 18, after V lost 1 base and J lost 0 bases. Single viable CD3+CD4+CD8-CD45RO+ cells were sorted as the memory CD4+ T cells. After thawing, CD4+ T cells were positively selected. Sequenced input: memory CD4+ T cells from blood. This sequence joins TRBV27 and TRBJ1-3; 7 bases are shared with TRBD1. The source of this sequence is an adult in good health and CMV-seronegative. As DNA, the CDR3 is TGTGCCAGCAGTTTATACGGTCCGACAGGGTTTTCGGTCAGCTCTGGAAACACCATATATTTT. It yields the protein CASSLYGPTGFSVSSGNTIYF.